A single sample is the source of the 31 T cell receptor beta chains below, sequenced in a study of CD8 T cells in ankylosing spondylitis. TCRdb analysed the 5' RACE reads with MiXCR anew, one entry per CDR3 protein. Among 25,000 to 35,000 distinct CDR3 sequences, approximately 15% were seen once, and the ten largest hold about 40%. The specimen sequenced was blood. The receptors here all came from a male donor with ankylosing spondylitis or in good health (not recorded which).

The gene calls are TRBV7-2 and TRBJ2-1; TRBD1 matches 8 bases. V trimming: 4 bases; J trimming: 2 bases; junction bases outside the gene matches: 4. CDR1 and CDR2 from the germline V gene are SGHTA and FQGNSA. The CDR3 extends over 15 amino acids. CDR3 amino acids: CASSSTGVTYNEQFF. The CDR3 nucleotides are TGTGCCAGCAGCTCGACAGGGGTAACCTACAATGAGCAGTTCTTC.

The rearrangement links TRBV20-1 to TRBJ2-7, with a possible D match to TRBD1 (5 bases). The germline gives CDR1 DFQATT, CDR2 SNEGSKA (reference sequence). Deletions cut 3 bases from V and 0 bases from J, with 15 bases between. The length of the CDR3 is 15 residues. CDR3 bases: TGCAGTGCTAGTTCAGACAGCCAATACTCCTACGAGCAGTACGTC. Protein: CSASSDSQYSYEQYV.

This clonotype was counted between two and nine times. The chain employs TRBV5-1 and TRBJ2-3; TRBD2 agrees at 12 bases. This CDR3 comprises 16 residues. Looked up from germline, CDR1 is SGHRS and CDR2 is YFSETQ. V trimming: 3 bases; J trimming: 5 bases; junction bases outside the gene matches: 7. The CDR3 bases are TGCGCCAGCAGCTCTTGGACTAGCGGGAAGGGAGATACGCAGTATTTT. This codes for CASSSWTSGKGDTQYF.

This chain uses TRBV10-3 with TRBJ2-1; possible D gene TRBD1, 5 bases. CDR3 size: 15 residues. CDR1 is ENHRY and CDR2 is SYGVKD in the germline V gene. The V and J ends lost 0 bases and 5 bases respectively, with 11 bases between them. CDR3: CAISESSGFHNEQFF. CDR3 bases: TGTGCCATCAGTGAGTCGTCAGGGTTCCACAATGAGCAGTTCTTC.

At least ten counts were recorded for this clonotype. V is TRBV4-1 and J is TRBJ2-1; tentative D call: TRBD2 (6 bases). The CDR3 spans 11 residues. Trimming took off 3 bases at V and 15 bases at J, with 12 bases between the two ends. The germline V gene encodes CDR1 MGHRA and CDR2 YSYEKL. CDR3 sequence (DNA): TGCGCCAGCAGCCACCGGGACTTGGCGTTCTTC. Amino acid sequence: CASSHRDLAFF.

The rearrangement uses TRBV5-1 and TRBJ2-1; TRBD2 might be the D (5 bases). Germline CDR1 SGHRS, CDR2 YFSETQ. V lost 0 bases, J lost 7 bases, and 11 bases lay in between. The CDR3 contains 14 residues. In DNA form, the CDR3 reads TGCGCCAGCAGCTTGGTGGGCGGAGGTAATGAGCAGTTCTTC. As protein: CASSLVGGGNEQFF.

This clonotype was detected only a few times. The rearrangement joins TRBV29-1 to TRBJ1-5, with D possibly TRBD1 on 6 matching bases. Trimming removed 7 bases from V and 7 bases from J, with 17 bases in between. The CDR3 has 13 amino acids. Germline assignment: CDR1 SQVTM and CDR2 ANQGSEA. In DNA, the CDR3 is TGCAGCGGGGCCTCAGGGGCGGGACAGCCCCAGCATTTT. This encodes CSGASGAGQPQHF.

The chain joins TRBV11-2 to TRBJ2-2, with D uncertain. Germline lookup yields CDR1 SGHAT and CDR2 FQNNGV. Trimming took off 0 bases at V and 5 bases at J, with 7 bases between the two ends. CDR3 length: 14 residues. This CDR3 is CASSLDLRTGELFF. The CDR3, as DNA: TGTGCCAGCAGCTTAGATTTAAGGACCGGGGAGCTGTTTTTT.

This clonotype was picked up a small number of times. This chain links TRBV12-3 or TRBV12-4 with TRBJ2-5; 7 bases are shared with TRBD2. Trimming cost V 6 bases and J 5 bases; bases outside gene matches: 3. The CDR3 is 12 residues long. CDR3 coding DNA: TGTGCCAGCAGCGAACTAGCGGAGACCCAGTACTTC. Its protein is CASSELAETQYF.

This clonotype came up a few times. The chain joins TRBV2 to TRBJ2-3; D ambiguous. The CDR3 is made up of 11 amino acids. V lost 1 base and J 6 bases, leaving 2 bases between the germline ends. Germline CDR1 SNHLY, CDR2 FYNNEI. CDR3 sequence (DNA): TGTGCCAGCAGTGAAGGGGATACGCAGTATTTT. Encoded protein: CASSEGDTQYF.

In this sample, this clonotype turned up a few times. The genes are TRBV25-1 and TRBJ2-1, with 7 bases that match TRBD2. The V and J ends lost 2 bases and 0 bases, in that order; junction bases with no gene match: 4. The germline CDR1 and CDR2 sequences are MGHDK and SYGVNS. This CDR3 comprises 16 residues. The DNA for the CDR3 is TGTGCCAGCAGTGAAACCCGCGGGAGCTCCTACAATGAGCAGTTCTTC. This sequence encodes CASSETRGSSYNEQFF.

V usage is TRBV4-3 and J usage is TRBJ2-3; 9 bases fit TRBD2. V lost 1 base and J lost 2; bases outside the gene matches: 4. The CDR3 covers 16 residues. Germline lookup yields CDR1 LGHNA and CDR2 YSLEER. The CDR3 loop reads CASSQGSGRSTDTQYF. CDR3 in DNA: TGCGCCAGCAGCCAAGGTAGCGGGAGATCCACAGATACGCAGTATTTT.

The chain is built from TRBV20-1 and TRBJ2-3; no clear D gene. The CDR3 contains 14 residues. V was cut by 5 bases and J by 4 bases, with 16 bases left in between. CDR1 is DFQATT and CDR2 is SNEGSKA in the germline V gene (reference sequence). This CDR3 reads CSASPGLGADTQYF. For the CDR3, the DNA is TGCAGTGCTTCCCCGGGTTTGGGCGCAGATACGCAGTATTTT.

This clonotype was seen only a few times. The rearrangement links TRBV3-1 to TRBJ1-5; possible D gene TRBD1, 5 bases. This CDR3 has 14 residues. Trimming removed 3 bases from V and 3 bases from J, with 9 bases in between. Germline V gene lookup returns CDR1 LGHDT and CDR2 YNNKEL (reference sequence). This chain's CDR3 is CASSQRRDNQPQHF. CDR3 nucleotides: TGTGCCAGCAGCCAGCGCAGGGACAATCAGCCCCAGCATTTT.

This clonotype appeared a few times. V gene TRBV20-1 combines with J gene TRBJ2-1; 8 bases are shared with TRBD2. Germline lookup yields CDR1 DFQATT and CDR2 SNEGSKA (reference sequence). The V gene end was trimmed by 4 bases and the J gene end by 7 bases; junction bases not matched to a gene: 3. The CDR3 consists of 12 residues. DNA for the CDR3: TGCAGTGCTACCCGGGGGGGGAATGAGCAGTTCTTC. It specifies CSATRGGNEQFF.

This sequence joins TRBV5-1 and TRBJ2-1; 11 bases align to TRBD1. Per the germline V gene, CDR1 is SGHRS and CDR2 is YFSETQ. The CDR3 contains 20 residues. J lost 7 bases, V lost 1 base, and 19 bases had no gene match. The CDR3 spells CASSLSPPGTGGLVGNEQFF. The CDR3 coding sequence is TGCGCCAGCAGCTTGTCCCCTCCCGGGACAGGGGGATTAGTTGGGAATGAGCAGTTCTTC.

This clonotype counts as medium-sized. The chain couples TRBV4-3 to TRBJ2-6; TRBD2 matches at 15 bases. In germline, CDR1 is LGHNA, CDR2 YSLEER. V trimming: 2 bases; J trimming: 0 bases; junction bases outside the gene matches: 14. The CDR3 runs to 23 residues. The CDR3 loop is CASSQQAGTSGRTLYSGANVLTF. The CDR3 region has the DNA TGCGCCAGCAGCCAACAGGCCGGGACTAGCGGGAGGACCCTATACTCTGGGGCCAACGTCCTGACTTTC.

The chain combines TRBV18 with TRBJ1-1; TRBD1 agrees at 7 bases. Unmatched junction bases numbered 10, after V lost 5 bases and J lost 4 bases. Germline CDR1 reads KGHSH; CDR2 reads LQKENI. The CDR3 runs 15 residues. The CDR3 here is CASSARQGVGTEAFF. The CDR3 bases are TGTGCCAGCTCAGCACGACAGGGAGTCGGCACTGAAGCTTTCTTT.

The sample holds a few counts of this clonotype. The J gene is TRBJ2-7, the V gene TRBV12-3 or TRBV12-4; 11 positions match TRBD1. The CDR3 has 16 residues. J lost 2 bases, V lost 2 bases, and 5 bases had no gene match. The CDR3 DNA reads TGTGCCAGCAGTTTATCCCCGGGACAGGGGGCCTACGAGCAGTACTTC. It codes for CASSLSPGQGAYEQYF.

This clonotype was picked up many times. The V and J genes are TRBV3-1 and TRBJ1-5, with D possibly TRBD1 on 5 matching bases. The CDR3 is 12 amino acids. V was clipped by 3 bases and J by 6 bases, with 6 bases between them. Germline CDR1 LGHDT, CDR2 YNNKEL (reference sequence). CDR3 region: CASSQRGQPQHF. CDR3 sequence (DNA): TGTGCCAGCAGCCAGAGGGGTCAGCCCCAGCATTTT.

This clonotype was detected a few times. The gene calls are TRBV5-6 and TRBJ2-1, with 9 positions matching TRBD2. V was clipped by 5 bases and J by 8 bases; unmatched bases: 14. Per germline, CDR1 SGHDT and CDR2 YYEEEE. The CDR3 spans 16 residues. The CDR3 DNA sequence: TGTGCCAGCAGGCTTTCTGCGGGAGGGCCAAGCGATGAGCAGTTCTTC. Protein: CASRLSAGGPSDEQFF.

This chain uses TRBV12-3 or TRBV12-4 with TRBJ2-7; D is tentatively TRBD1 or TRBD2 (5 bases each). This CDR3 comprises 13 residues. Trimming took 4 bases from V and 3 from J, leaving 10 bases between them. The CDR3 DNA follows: TGTGCCAGCAGTTCCAGGGACGGCTACGAGCAGTACTTC. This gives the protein CASSSRDGYEQYF.

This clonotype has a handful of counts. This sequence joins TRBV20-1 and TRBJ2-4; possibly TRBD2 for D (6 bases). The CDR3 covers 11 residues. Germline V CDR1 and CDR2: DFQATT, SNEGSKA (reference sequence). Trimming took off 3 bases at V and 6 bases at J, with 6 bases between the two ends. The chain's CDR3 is CSARGLNIQYF. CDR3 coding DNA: TGCAGTGCTAGGGGACTAAACATTCAGTACTTC.

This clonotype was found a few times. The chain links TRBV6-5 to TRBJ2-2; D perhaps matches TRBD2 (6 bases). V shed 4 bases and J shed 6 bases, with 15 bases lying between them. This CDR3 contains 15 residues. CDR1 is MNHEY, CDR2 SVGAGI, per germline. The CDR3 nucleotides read TGTGCCAGCAGTTTACAAATACTAGCTGCCGGGGAGCTGTTTTTT. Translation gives CASSLQILAAGELFF.

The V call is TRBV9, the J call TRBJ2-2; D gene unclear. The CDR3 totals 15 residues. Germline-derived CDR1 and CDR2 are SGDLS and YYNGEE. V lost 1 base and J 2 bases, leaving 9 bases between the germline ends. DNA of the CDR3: TGTGCCAGCAGCGTAAGAGACACCAACACCGGGGAGCTGTTTTTT. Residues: CASSVRDTNTGELFF.

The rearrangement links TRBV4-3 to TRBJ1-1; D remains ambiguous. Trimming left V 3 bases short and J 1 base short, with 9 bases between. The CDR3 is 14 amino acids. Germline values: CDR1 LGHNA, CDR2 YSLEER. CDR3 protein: CASSQRWENTEAFF. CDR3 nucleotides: TGCGCCAGCAGCCAGAGGTGGGAGAACACTGAAGCTTTCTTT.

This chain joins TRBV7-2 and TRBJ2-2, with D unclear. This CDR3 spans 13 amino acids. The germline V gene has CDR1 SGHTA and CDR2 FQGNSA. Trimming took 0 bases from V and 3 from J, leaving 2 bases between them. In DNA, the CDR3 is TGTGCCAGCAGCTTAGCGGACACCGGGGAGCTGTTTTTT. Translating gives CASSLADTGELFF.

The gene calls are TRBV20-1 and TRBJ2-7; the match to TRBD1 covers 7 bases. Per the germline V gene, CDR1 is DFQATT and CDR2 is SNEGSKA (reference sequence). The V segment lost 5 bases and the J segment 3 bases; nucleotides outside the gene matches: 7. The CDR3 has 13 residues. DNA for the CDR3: TGCAGTGCTGGGGGACAGTTCAACTACGAGCAGTACTTC. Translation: CSAGGQFNYEQYF.

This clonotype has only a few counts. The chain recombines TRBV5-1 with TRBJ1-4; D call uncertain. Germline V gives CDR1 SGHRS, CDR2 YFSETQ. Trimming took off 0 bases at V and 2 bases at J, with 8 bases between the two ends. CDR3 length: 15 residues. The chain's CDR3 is CASSLARSTNEKLFF. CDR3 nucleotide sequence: TGCGCCAGCAGCTTGGCTAGGAGTACTAATGAAAAACTGTTTTTT.

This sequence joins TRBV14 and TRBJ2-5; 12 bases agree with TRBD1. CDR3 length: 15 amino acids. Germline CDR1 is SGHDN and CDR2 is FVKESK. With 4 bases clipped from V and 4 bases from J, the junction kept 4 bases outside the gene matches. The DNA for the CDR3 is TGTGCCAGCAGCCTACGGGACAGGGGGCGAGAGACCCAGTACTTC. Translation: CASSLRDRGRETQYF.

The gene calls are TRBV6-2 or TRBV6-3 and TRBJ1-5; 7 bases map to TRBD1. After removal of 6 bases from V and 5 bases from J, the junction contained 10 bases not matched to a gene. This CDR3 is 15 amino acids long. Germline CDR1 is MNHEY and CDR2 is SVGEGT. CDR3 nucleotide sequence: TGTGCCAGCAGCCTTAGACAGGGCTGGGATCAGCCCCAGCATTTT. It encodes CASSLRQGWDQPQHF.